What follows describes a single TCR beta chain. This entry is derived from a study of blood T cell repertoires in COVID-19. Study-level information: Samples of COVID-19 (acute and convalescent) were obtained from the United States, Italy and Spain. The analysed material was cDNA or gDNA that came from T cells, B-cell-depleted T cells, or PBMCs.

Trimming took off 5 bases at V and 4 bases at J, with 18 bases between the two ends. Germline V lookup: CDR1 LNHDA, CDR2 SQIVND (reference sequence). CDR3 size: 16 residues. The repertoire was sequenced with immunoSEQ multiplex PCR; TCRdb's copy has only in-frame clones and lacks some. This repertoire shows fewer than 150,000 clones, approximately 80% found once; its top ten account for around 10%. This sequence joins TRBV19 and TRBJ2-1; no reliable D call. The clonotype comes from a woman of 80 years or more in a cohort sampled during active or convalescent COVID-19. Sequencing input: peripheral blood. The CDR3 region has the DNA TGTGCCAGTAGTGCCCTGTATCTGGCGGAGTACAATGAGCAGTTCTTC. As protein: CASSALYLAEYNEQFF.